This T cell receptor (beta chain) was recorded in a study of vaccination and CD4 T cells after COVID-19. Across the whole study: Comprising six males and four females, the convalescent participants counted two Hispanic individuals among them.

V lost 5 bases, J lost 6 bases, and 9 bases stayed unmatched. The V gene's germline CDR1 is SGHTA and CDR2 FQGTGA. The CDR3 is 15 amino acids. Specified treatment: roughly 11-day PBMC culture with coronavirus spike peptide pools or control peptides (ViraFEST assay). Before Alpha, Beta and Delta appeared in the US, convalescents tested positive (March–late 2020). The sample holds one count of this clonotype. The antigen remains unidentified. Cultured CD4+ T cell DNA was sequenced using the Oncomine TCR Beta short-read assay. TCRdb itself ran the PCR reads through MiXCR, one entry per CDR3 protein. This repertoire shows about 20,000 distinct CDR3 sequences, approximately 63% found once; its top ten account for about 5.5%.

This clonotype originated in a human donor who had recovered from COVID-19. The V gene is TRBV7-3, the J gene TRBJ2-1, with 8 positions matching TRBD2. The source material was CD4+ T cells from blood, cultured in vitro. The CDR3 DNA follows: TGTGCCAGCAGCCGACAGCGGGAGACTGCCAATGAGCAGTTCTTC. Amino acid sequence: CASSRQRETANEQFF.